The entry below describes one T cell receptor (beta chain). The record originates from a study of shared clonotypes between healthy human individuals. Repertoires were generated with immunoSEQ multiplex PCR, while TCRdb's copy carries only in-frame clones and drops some. The repertoire holds some 2,000,000 clones, with 85% to 95% as singletons. Trimming shortened V by 5 bases and J by 8 bases, and 28 bases separated the two germline ends. The germline CDR1 and CDR2 sequences are SEHNR and FQNEAQ (reference sequence). The CDR3 runs 18 residues. The sequence was obtained from a man younger than 35 in good health. Sequencing was performed on naive CD4+ T cells sorted from blood. Subset reported: CD45RA+ positively selected. The chain recombines TRBV7-9 with TRBJ2-1; D could derive from TRBD1 or TRBD2 (5 bases each). CDR3 sequence: CASSPRGERGEKLYEQFF. CDR3 bases: TGTGCCAGCAGCCCTCGTGGTGAGAGGGGCGAAAAGCTCTATGAGCAGTTCTTC. The full variable domain, in which reference TRBV7-9 and TRBJ2-1 provide the parts outside the CDR3, is DTGVSQNPRHKITKRGQNVTFRCDPISEHNRLYWYRQTLGQGPEFLTYFQNEAQLEKSRLLSDRFSAERPKGSFSTLEIQRTEQGDSAMYLCASSPRGERGEKLYEQFFGPGTRLTVL.